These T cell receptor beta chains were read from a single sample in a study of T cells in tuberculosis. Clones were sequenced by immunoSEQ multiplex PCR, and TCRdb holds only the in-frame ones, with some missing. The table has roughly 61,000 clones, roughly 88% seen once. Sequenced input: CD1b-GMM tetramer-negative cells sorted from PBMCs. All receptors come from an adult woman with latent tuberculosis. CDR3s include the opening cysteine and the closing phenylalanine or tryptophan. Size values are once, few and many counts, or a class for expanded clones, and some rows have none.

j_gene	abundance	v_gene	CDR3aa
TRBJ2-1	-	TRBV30	CAWRGAGGSNEQFF
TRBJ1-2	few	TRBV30	CARGTYGYTF
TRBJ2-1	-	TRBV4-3	CASSQGNGGVGYNEQFF
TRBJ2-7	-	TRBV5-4	CASSSTPSEQYF
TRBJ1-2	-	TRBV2	CASSQGRVYGYTF
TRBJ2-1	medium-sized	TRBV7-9	CASSFSGLAGSLYNEQFF
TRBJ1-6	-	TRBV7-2	CASSSLGARLDSPLHF
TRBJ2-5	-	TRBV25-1	CASSGPGTQYF
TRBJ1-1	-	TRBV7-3	CASSLYGSTEAFF
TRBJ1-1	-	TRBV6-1	CASSEGRDIFFVNTEAFF
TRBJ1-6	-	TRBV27	CASANFNSPLHF
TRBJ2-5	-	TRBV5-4	CASSLARRGIGQETQYF
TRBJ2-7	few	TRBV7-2	CASSPSGTSGYYEQYF
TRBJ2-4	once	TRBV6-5	CASSGTGLNIQYF
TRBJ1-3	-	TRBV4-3	CASSQVPQGVRGNTIYF
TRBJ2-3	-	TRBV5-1	CASSLNRGLTDTQYF
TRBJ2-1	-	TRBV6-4	CASPGTSGHNEQFF
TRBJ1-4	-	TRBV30	CAWNGPNEKLFF
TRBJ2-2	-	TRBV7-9	CASAKGDTGELFF
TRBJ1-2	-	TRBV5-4	CASSLPRTPRDGYTF
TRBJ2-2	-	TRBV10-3	CAIRGQDTGELFF
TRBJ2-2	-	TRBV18	CASSPSGLTGSIGELFF
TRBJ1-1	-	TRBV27	CASRQGSATFF
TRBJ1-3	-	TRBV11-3	CASSPKGLLSGNTIYF
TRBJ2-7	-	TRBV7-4	CASSHHRGPAYEQYF
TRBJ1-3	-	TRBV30	CGLGRISGNTIYF
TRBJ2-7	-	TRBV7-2	CASSTPSGRSREQYF
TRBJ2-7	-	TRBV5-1	CASSLGPTGNYEQYF
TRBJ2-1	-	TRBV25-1	CASSPGQGTYNEQFF
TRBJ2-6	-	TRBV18	CASSPPTGTGANVLTF
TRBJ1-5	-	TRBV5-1	CASSDGTTRSQPQHF
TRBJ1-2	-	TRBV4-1	CASSQEVRQGIFVGYTF
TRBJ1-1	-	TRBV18	CASSPGQDTEAFF
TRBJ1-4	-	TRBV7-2	CASSLLGGYNEKLFF
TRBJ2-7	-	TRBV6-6	CASTSSDSSYEQYF
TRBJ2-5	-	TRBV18	CASSLDRGFPQYF
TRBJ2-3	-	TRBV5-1	CASSLYTAGGQTDTQYF
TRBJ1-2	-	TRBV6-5	CASSATDANYGYTF
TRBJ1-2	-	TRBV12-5	CASVRFEGANYGYTF
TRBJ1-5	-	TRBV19	CASSPRGSSNQPQHF
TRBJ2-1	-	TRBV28	CASSSGPAGYNEQFF
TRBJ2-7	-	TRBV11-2	CASSLHREVDEQYF
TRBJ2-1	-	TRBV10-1	CASSDRRTYHEYNEQFF
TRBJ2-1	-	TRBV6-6	CASSDRRLAGNEQFF
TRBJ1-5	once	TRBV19	CASRRTDYSNQPQHF
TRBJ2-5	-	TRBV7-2	CASSPLGGTSVQTQYF
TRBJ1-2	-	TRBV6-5	CASSQTPNYGYTF
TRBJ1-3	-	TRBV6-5	CASSFIGGNTIYF